This TCR beta chain stems from a study of CD8+ T cells in alopecia areata. Treatment reported: oral pan-JAK inhibitor, 5-10 mg twice daily. Investigators isolated RNA and reverse transcribed it into cDNA to act as the sequencing template. Using immunoSEQ multiplex PCR, the repertoire was profiled, and TCRdb retains in-frame clones only, with some absent. Here the sample spans 200,000 to 250,000 clones, around two fifths being singletons. The V segment lost 1 base and the J segment 5 bases; nucleotides outside the gene matches: 8. The CDR3 totals 16 residues. Germline V CDR1 and CDR2: SGHTA, FQGTGA. This clone was picked up a small number of times. Its specificity is unknown. General observations from the study: Uncertainty remains about how baseline CD8+ expansion links to response, with one nonresponder. While patients received tofacitinib, many expanded lesional clones remained present in scalp and blood. Higher clonality was seen in lesional scalp than in normal scalp, especially in alopecia totalis/universalis.

The source of this sequence is a human donor with alopecia areata. The rearrangement links TRBV7-3 to TRBJ2-3, with 8 bases that match TRBD2. The specimen comprised CD4+ T cells sorted from blood, sampled between weeks 30 and 35, from a patient treated with tofacitinib. In DNA form, the CDR3 reads TGTGCCAGCAGCTTAAGGGGCGGGAGGCCAGGAGATACGCAGTATTTT. Its translation is CASSLRGGRPGDTQYF. The whole variable domain, remainder taken from reference TRBV7-3 and TRBJ2-3, is GAGVSQTPSNKVTEKGKYVELRCDPISGHTALYWYRQSLGQGPEFLIYFQGTGAADDSGLPNDRFFAVRPEGSVSTLKIQRTERGDSAVYLCASSLRGGRPGDTQYFGPGTRLTVL.